This TCR beta chain emerged from a study of T cell clones after liver transplantation. Looking at the study overall: Standard immunosuppression, with no induction, continued until 12-24 months after transplant.

Clones were read by immunoSEQ multiplex PCR, and TCRdb kept only the in-frame ones, dropping some. The table includes about 15,000 clones, about four fifths detected once. The CDR3 is 15 residues long. CDR1 LNHDA and CDR2 SQIVND come from the germline V gene (reference sequence). V was clipped by 3 bases and J by 1 base, with 12 bases between them. Study-wide results and caveats: The donor-reactive repertoire was only partly measurable in two subjects, lacking donor cells.

Points on this clone: The antigen remains undetermined.

The chain combines TRBV19 with TRBJ1-1; tentatively, D is TRBD1 (6 bases). The source is a human patient who received a liver transplant. A share of the T cells may be of graft donor origin. This specimen was CD8+ T cells from blood, taken roughly 50 months after liver transplant. CDR3 region: CASSISLGQNTEAFF. The CDR3 DNA reads TGTGCCAGTAGTATTAGTCTGGGACAGAACACTGAAGCTTTCTTT.